This TCR beta chain was identified in a study of cytomegalovirus exposure and HLA in healthy donors. Overall study results and limits: When a later analysis compared HLA-associated TCR beta chains with equally common others, the HLA-associated chains turned out to be more clonally expanded and to have lower generation probabilities.

The table lists this clone with a few counts. Its antigen is as yet unknown. Both 60 Vbeta primers and 13 Jbeta primers went into the PCR. This table comes from immunoSEQ multiplex PCR, and its TCRdb copy is limited to in-frame clones, with some not included. The sample lists around 120,000 clones; 78% were seen once. The CDR3 is made up of 11 amino acids. Looked up from germline, CDR1 is SGHDT and CDR2 is YYEEEE. Trimming cost V 0 bases and J 5 bases, with 3 bases left between them. The source is a woman aged 40-49 years in good health and CMV-seronegative. Source material: PBMCs. The gene calls are TRBV5-6 and TRBJ2-7; no firm D call. CDR3 nucleotides: TGTGCCAGCAGCTTGGCGGACGAGCAGTACTTC. Translated: CASSLADEQYF.